Below are 15 T cell receptor beta chains sequenced from a single sample in a study of blood T cells in healthy people across ages. It was with a sample-barcoded 5' primer and a J-beta primer mix that a second PCR of roughly 6 to 11 cycles was run. TCRdb passed the 5' RACE reads through MiXCR, listing each CDR3 protein once. The sample yields roughly 680,000 distinct CDR3 sequences, under 65% seen once. The sequencing sample was made of blood. These receptors all stem from a woman of 80 years or more in good health.

This chain links TRBV7-2 with TRBJ2-7, with TRBD2 identical over 14 bases. The CDR3 contains 18 residues. The J segment lost 1 base and the V segment lost 2 bases, leaving 7 bases of the junction unmatched. Germline CDR1 reads SGHTA; CDR2 reads FQGNSA. The CDR3 DNA follows: TGTGCCAGCAGCTTATATGGACTAGCGGGGGGCGGTTCCTACGAGCAGTACTTC. It translates to CASSLYGLAGGGSYEQYF.

Comment on this clonotype: This sequence may be a read error, since a much larger clone differs from it by one base. The chain uses TRBV12-3 or TRBV12-4 and TRBJ2-1; 9 bases are a match to TRBD2. The CDR3 extends over 15 amino acids. V gave up 5 bases and J gave up 2 bases; unmatched junction bases: 4. CDR3 amino acids: CASSPSGNPYNEQFF. Written as DNA, the CDR3 is TGTGCCAGCAGTCCTAGCGGGAACCCCTACAATGAGCAGTTCTTC.

The CDR3 sequence: CASNPDRVSTDTQYF. The CDR3 coding sequence is TGTGCCAGCAACCCGGACAGGGTGAGCACAGATACGCAGTATTTT. This chain uses TRBV7-9 with TRBJ2-3, with 8 bases lining up with TRBD1. Germline V gene sequence: CDR1 SEHNR, CDR2 FQNEAQ (reference sequence). V dropped 7 bases and J dropped 0; count of bases not matched to a gene: 6. This CDR3 region has 15 residues.

This clonotype was observed a handful of times. This clone may be a read error of a much larger clone one base away. This chain joins TRBV20-1 and TRBJ2-7; D is unclear. The V gene's germline CDR1 is DFQATT and CDR2 SNEGSKA (reference sequence). This CDR3 is 11 amino acids long. V shed 3 bases and J shed 7 bases, with 10 bases lying between them. The CDR3 DNA sequence: TGCAGTGCTAGGGAAGACAATGAGCAGTACTTC. Encoded protein: CSAREDNEQYF.

The V call is TRBV12-3 or TRBV12-4, the J call TRBJ2-2; D not resolved. V lost 3 bases and J 4 bases, leaving 12 bases between the germline ends. The CDR3 is made up of 15 amino acids. The CDR3 sequence: CASSLSSAATGELFF. CDR3 nucleotide sequence: TGTGCCAGCAGTTTGAGTTCCGCGGCCACCGGGGAGCTGTTTTTT.

The rearrangement uses TRBV13 and TRBJ2-7; unclear D gene. Germline V CDR1 and CDR2: PRHDT, FYEKMQ (reference sequence). The ends were cut back, 3 bases at V and 0 bases at J, with 9 bases in the middle. CDR3 length: 14 residues. For the CDR3, the DNA is TGTGCCAGCAGCTTGTGGAAGTCCTCCTACGAGCAGTACTTC. Protein: CASSLWKSSYEQYF.

For this clonotype: A much larger clone lies one base from this, so it may be a read error. This sequence joins TRBV20-1 and TRBJ2-3; D is ambiguous. The CDR3 loop spans 15 amino acids. The germline V gene has CDR1 DFQATT and CDR2 SNEGSKA (reference sequence). CDR3 sequence (DNA): TGCGGTGCTGGGTCCCGGCATGTCGGCACAGATACGCAGTATTTT. Encoded protein: CGAGSRHVGTDTQYF.

The rearrangement uses TRBV5-4 and TRBJ2-3; D unresolved. This CDR3 is built from 17 residues. Germline loops: CDR1 SGHNT, CDR2 YYREEE (reference sequence). V dropped 0 bases and J dropped 2 bases, with 16 bases sitting between them. This CDR3 is CASSLAGLRTPTDTQYF. Here the CDR3 DNA reads TGTGCCAGCAGCTTGGCCGGGTTGCGGACCCCCACAGATACGCAGTATTTT.

The chain has TRBV18 and TRBJ1-2, with a possible D match to TRBD1 (5 bases). The V gene's germline CDR1 is KGHSH and CDR2 LQKENI. Trimming cost V 0 bases and J 0 bases, with 8 bases left between them. This CDR3 comprises 15 residues. CDR3: CASSPPAGTNYGYTF. The DNA of the CDR3 is TGTGCCAGCTCACCACCTGCAGGGACTAACTATGGCTACACCTTC.

CDR3 sequence (DNA): TGTGCCACCGAGGGGAAGTCCGTGAGCTCCTACAATGAGCAGTTCTTC. It specifies CATEGKSVSSYNEQFF. The chain joins TRBV24-1 to TRBJ2-1; perhaps D is TRBD1 or TRBD2 (5 bases each). Germline V gene sequence: CDR1 KGHDR, CDR2 SFDVKD. The ends were cut back, 9 bases at V and 0 bases at J, with 17 bases in the middle. The CDR3 is 16 amino acids.

The chain combines TRBV21-1 with TRBJ1-1. TRBV21-1 is deemed a pseudogene. The CDR3 loop spans 16 amino acids. Written as DNA, the CDR3 is TGTGCCAGCAGCAACGGGAGACCCTCGGACCCCTTTGAAGCTTTCTTT. It translates to CASSNGRPSDPFEAFF.

This clonotype was picked up one time. The chain recombines TRBV15 with TRBJ2-7; D is unclear. CDR3 size: 15 residues. Germline loops: CDR1 LNHNV, CDR2 YYDKDF (reference sequence). Deletions cut 2 bases from V and 0 bases from J, with 11 bases between. This CDR3 reads CATSRMPVSSYEQYF. Here the CDR3 DNA reads TGTGCCACCAGCAGAATGCCAGTTAGCTCCTACGAGCAGTACTTC.

This clonotype occurred many times. This chain connects TRBV12-3 or TRBV12-4 to TRBJ2-1; D is possibly TRBD1 (5 bases). The length of the CDR3 is 15 residues. Deletions cut 2 bases from V and 5 bases from J, with 13 bases between. The CDR3 DNA reads TGTGCCAGCAGTTTAAGGTGGGGCGCGGACAATGAGCAGTTCTTC. Amino acids: CASSLRWGADNEQFF.

The chain's CDR3 is CASSSNRGNQPQHF. For the CDR3, the DNA is TGTGCCAGCAGTTCCAACAGGGGAAATCAGCCCCAGCATTTT. J is TRBJ1-5 and V is TRBV27, with 7 positions matching TRBD1. The length of the CDR3 is 14 residues. The J segment lost 4 bases and the V segment lost 4 bases, leaving 4 bases of the junction unmatched. Germline loops: CDR1 MNHEY, CDR2 SMNVEV (reference sequence).

There are many counts of this clonotype. This chain joins TRBV4-2 and TRBJ2-7; D may be TRBD1 (5 bases). The V end lost 1 base, the J end lost 6 bases, and 19 bases lay between the germline ends. Germline V CDR1 and CDR2: LGHNA, YNFKEQ. CDR3 length equals 16 residues. In nucleotides, the CDR3 is TGTGCCAGCAGCCAAGGCCCGAGGCAGGGTTCTTTCGAGCAGTACTTC. This sequence encodes CASSQGPRQGSFEQYF.